Listed below are T cell receptor beta chains from one sample, sequenced in a study of identical twins. TCRdb re-derived calls from the 5' RACE reads in MiXCR, one entry per CDR3 protein. The data contain about 810,000 distinct CDR3 sequences, over 9% of them singletons. The same sample was also used in a study of yellow fever vaccine responses in identical twins.

The sequenced sample was PBMCs. Every receptor here comes from a young woman in good health. The CDR3 runs from the conserved cysteine through the conserved F or W. Fields, in order: J gene, V gene, clone size, CDR3 length, D gene, CDR3 DNA, CDR3 protein. A D gene is named only where the DNA matches it firmly. Expanded clones are given a class, and other clones once, few, many or no size at all.

TRBJ2-3 | TRBV6-1 | . | 13 | TRBD2 | TGTGCCAGCGGGACTAGTTCCACAGATACGCAGTATTTT | CASGTSSTDTQYF
TRBJ2-3 | TRBV10-2 | many | 11 | . | TGCGCCAGCAGTGAAGGACTCAAGCAGTATTTT | CASSEGLKQYF
TRBJ2-1 | TRBV20-1 | . | 16 | TRBD2 | TGCAGTGCCCATGCGACTAGCGGAAGCTCCTACAATGAGCAGTTCTTC | CSAHATSGSSYNEQFF
TRBJ2-1 | TRBV28 | many | 18 | TRBD2 | TGTGCCAGCACCACCCGGACTAGCAGGGCGAGCTCCTACAATGAGCAGTTCTTC | CASTTRTSRASSYNEQFF
TRBJ2-3 | TRBV28 | . | 17 | TRBD2 | TGTGCCAGCAGTCCTCTGCCCTCAGCGGGGATCCCAGATACGCAGTATTTT | CASSPLPSAGIPDTQYF
TRBJ2-3 | TRBV28 | few | 15 | . | TGTGCCAGCAGTGCGGCCAGGGGCCTGGGGGATACGCAGTATTTT | CASSAARGLGDTQYF
TRBJ1-2 | TRBV12-3/TRBV12-4 | many | 15 | TRBD1 | TGTGCCAGCAGTCCCGGACAGGGCTCTGACTATGGCTACACCTTC | CASSPGQGSDYGYTF
TRBJ1-6 | TRBV25-1 | few | 14 | . | TGTGCCAGCAGTCCCCACACAGGGAATTCACCCCTCCACTTT | CASSPHTGNSPLHF
TRBJ2-1 | TRBV11-3 | . | 13 | . | TGTGCCAGCAGCTTTGTATTTTTCAATGAGCAGTTCTTC | CASSFVFFNEQFF
TRBJ2-1 | TRBV20-1 | few | 15 | . | TGCAGTGCTAGAGATCTCCTTAGTTTCGTCAATGAGCAGTTCTTC | CSARDLLSFVNEQFF
TRBJ2-3 | TRBV4-1 | few | 17 | TRBD1 | TGCGCCAGCAGCCAAGAGGGGAGTCAGGGGGTCACAGATACGCAGTATTTT | CASSQEGSQGVTDTQYF
TRBJ2-1 | TRBV12-3/TRBV12-4 | many | 15 | . | TGTGCCAGCAGTTTTCGGCGGCTAGCCAACAATGAGCAGTTCTTC | CASSFRRLANNEQFF
TRBJ1-2 | TRBV15 | few | 15 | . | TGTGCCACCAGCAGAGGATTTCGGGGAGGCTATGGCTACACCTTC | CATSRGFRGGYGYTF
TRBJ1-2 | TRBV14 | many | 13 | . | TGTGCCAGCAGCGTGACAGAAAACTATGGCTACACCTTC | CASSVTENYGYTF
TRBJ1-6 | TRBV20-1 | . | 14 | TRBD1 | TGCAGTGCCCCCCAGGACAGGGGAGGTTCACCCCTCCACTTT | CSAPQDRGGSPLHF
TRBJ2-2 | TRBV6-2/TRBV6-3 | . | 18 | . | TGTGCCAGCAGTTACTGGCCTGATGCAGGCACGAACACCGGGGAGCTGTTTTTT | CASSYWPDAGTNTGELFF
TRBJ2-1 | TRBV7-9 | . | 15 | TRBD2 | TGTGCCAGCAGCCCCCGGACTAGCGGGTGGAATGAGCAGTTCTTC | CASSPRTSGWNEQFF
TRBJ2-5 | TRBV3-1 | few | 16 | . | TGTGCCAGCAGCCAACATGAAGTTTCCATCCTGGAGACCCAGTACTTC | CASSQHEVSILETQYF
TRBJ2-3 | TRBV5-1 | . | 16 | TRBD2 | TGCGCCAGCAGCTTGGCTAGCGGTTTAATAACAGATACGCAGTATTTT | CASSLASGLITDTQYF
TRBJ2-1 | TRBV7-3 | . | 15 | TRBD2 | TGTGCCAGCAGTCCCGGGACTAGCGAGTACCATGAGCAGTTCTTC | CASSPGTSEYHEQFF
TRBJ2-5 | TRBV24-1 | . | 14 | TRBD1 | TGTGCCACCCAGGACAGGGGGCAACAAGAGACCCAGTACTTC | CATQDRGQQETQYF
TRBJ2-2 | TRBV7-8 | . | 13 | . | TGTGCCAGCAGCTTCGGGGGCGTGGGGGAGCTGTTTTTT | CASSFGGVGELFF
TRBJ2-2 | TRBV14 | . | 15 | . | TGTGCCAGCAGCCAAGGACAGATATACACCGGGGAGCTGTTTTTT | CASSQGQIYTGELFF
TRBJ1-5 | TRBV13 | few | 14 | . | TGTGCCAGCAGCCAAGGCCGGAGAAATCAGCCCCAGCATTTT | CASSQGRRNQPQHF
TRBJ1-1 | TRBV20-1 | many | 12 | . | TGCAGTAAAGGGAAAACAGGGCGACCGGGGATCTTT | CSKGKTGRPGIF
TRBJ2-3 | TRBV6-4 | . | 12 | . | TGTGCCAGCAGAGACAGGAGGGATACGCAGTATTTT | CASRDRRDTQYF
TRBJ2-7 | TRBV5-1 | . | 19 | TRBD2 | TGCGCCAGCAGCTTGTCCCCGGGACTAGCGACCAAGGTGGCCTACGAGCAGTACTTC | CASSLSPGLATKVAYEQYF
TRBJ2-1 | TRBV3-1 | few | 15 | . | TGTGCCAGCAGCCAAGAAGGAGCAGGGCACAATGAGCAGTTCTTC | CASSQEGAGHNEQFF
TRBJ2-5 | TRBV5-1 | many | 14 | . | TGCGCCAGCAGCTCGGAGAAGCCCCAAGAGACCCAGTACTTC | CASSSEKPQETQYF
TRBJ2-1 | TRBV7-3 | . | 18 | . | TGTGCCAGCAGCCCACGAGCGGAAGGAAATGCAAATGGGAATGAGCAGTTCTTC | CASSPRAEGNANGNEQFF
TRBJ2-1 | TRBV11-2 | . | 15 | TRBD2 | TGTGCCAGCAACATAGAGGGGGTAGCGGGAGTTGAGCAGTTCTTC | CASNIEGVAGVEQFF
TRBJ2-1 | TRBV5-5 | few | 15 | . | TGTGCCAGCAGCCTGAGGCAGGGGGGCATCAATGAGCAGTTCTTC | CASSLRQGGINEQFF